This T cell receptor (beta chain) was retrieved from a study of graft-versus-host responses after intestinal transplantation. Study at large: Once they had received anti-thymocyte globulin induction, all recipients took tacrolimus and steroids for roughly three years. The study, taken as a whole, reports: GvH clones occurred in recipient marrow; some first appeared in ileum or blood.

CDR1 SGHDN and CDR2 FVKESK come from the germline V gene. V gave up 5 bases and J gave up 4 bases, with 11 bases separating them. The CDR3 has 13 residues. The method was immunoSEQ multiplex PCR; TCRdb's version includes in-frame clones alone and lacks a portion of them. The data contain about 130,000 clones, roughly 92% of them seen just once; the ten biggest clones take up around 0.16%. Turning to this clone: What it binds is not known.

J is TRBJ1-2 and V is TRBV14; possibly TRBD1 for D (5 bases). The source is a human donor who received an intestinal transplant. The sample was unstimulated CD4+ T cells sorted from spleen or lymph node cells, taken before intestinal transplant. This chain's CDR3 is CASSSGRIYGYTF. As DNA, the CDR3 is TGTGCCAGCAGCTCGGGACGGATCTATGGCTACACCTTC. The full variable domain, rest sourced from reference TRBV14 and TRBJ1-2, is EAGVTQFPSHSVIEKGQTVTLRCDPISGHDNLYWYRRVMGKEIKFLLHFVKESKQDESGMPNNRFLAERTGGTYSTLKVQPAELEDSGVYFCASSSGRIYGYTFGSGTRLTVV.